The present T cell receptor (beta chain) was sequenced within a study of CD8 T cells in ankylosing spondylitis. Libraries of TCR beta came from quantitative 5'-RACE with molecular barcodes. TCRdb re-analysed the 5' RACE reads in MiXCR, keeping a single row per CDR3 protein. Here the sample spans about 220,000 distinct CDR3 sequences, about 16% being singletons. In its sample, this clonotype was seen a few times. Antigen unknown. There are 15 residues in the CDR3. Germline CDR1 is MDHEN and CDR2 is SYDVKM. V was cut by 5 bases and J by 2 bases, with 13 bases left in between. Study observations and caveats: Some of these motif variants have turned up before, in reports on reactive arthritis synovial fluid and blood. Fewer than ten highly homologous variants made up a TCR beta motif that seemed to typify ankylosing spondylitis blood.

Source material: blood, either unsorted or a sorted T cell fraction (not recorded which). This TCR derives from a male donor with ankylosing spondylitis. The chain couples TRBV28 to TRBJ2-1; no definite D call. This chain's CDR3 is CASSNLVGPYNEQFF. Written as DNA, the CDR3 is TGTGCCAGCAGTAACCTAGTGGGCCCCTACAATGAGCAGTTCTTC.